This TCR beta chain appears in the sequencing data of a study of memory CD4+ T cells and cytomegalovirus serostatus. The ends lost 8 bases at V and 9 bases at J; junction bases unmatched: 11. CDR3 size: 14 residues. In germline, CDR1 is MDHEN, CDR2 SYDVKM. Single viable CD3+CD4+CD8-CD45RO+ cells were sorted as the memory CD4+ T cells. This clone was counted a single time. Sequencing was performed with immunoSEQ multiplex PCR; in TCRdb, only in-frame clones are kept and a portion is missing. The repertoire holds under 50,000 clones, with around 80% as singletons. Sequencing used memory CD4+ T cells from blood. This chain links TRBV28 with TRBJ2-2; TRBD1 aligns across 8 bases. This clonotype was obtained from an adult in good health and CMV-seronegative. The CDR3 DNA reads TGTGCCAGCCTCCCCCCAGGGGGCGCAAGGGAGCTGTTTTTT. This sequence encodes CASLPPGGARELFF.